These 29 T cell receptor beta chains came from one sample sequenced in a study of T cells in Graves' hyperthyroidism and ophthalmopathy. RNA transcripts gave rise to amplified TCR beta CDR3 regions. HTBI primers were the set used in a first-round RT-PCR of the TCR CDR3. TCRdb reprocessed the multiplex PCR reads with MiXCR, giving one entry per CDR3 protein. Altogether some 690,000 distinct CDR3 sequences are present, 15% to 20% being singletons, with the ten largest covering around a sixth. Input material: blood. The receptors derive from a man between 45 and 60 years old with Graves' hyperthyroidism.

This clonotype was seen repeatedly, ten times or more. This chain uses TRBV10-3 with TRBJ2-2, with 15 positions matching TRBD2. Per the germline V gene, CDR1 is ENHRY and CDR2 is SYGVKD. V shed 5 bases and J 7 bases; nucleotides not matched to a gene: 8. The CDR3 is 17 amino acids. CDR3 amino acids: CAISSGTSGRRGGELFF. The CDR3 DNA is TGTGCCATCAGTTCCGGGACTAGCGGGAGGCGGGGCGGGGAGCTGTTTTTT.

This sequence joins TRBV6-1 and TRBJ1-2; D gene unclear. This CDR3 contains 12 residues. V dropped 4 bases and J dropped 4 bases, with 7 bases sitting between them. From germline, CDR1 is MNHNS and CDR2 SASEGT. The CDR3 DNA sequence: TGTGCCAGCAGTGGGACGGCCTATGGCTACACCTTC. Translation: CASSGTAYGYTF.

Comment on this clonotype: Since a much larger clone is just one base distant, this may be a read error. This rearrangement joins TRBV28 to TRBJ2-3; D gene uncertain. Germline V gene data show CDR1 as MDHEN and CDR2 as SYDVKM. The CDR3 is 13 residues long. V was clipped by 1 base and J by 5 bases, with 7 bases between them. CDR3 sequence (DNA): TGTGCCAGCAGTTTATTACCCCAAGATACGCAGTATTTT. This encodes CASSLLPQDTQYF. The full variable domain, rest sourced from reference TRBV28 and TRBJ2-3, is DVKVTQSSRYLVKRTGEKVFLECVQDMDHENMFWYRQDPGLGLRLIYFSYDVKMKEKGDIPEGYSVSREKKERFSLILESASTNQTSMYLCASSLLPQDTQYFGPGTRLTVL.

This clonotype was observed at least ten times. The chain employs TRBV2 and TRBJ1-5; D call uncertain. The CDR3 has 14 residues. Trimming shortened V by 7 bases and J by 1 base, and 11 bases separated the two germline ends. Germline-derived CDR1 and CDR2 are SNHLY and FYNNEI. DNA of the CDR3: TGTGCCAGCACCTTCCTGGACAGCAATCAGCCCCAGCATTTT. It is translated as CASTFLDSNQPQHF. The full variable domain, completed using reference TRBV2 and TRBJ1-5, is EPEVTQTPSHQVTQMGQEVILRCVPISNHLYFYWYRQILGQKVEFLVSFYNNEISEKSEIFDDQFSVERPDGSNFTLKIRSTKLEDSAMYFCASTFLDSNQPQHFGDGTRLSIL.

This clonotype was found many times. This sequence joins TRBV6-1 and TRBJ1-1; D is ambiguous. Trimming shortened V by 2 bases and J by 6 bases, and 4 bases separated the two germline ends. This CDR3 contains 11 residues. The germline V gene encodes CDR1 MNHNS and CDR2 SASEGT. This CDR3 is CASSEMSEAFF. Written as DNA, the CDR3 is TGTGCCAGCAGTGAAATGTCTGAAGCTTTCTTT.

CDR3 in DNA: TGTGCCAGCAGCCGAGGGGGAGGGCTTCTAGAGACCCAGTACTTC. Translation gives CASSRGGGLLETQYF. The V and J genes are TRBV5-4 and TRBJ2-5, with D maybe TRBD2 (7 bases). CDR1 SGHNT and CDR2 YYREEE come from the germline V gene (reference sequence). Between the trimmed V and J ends, which lost 4 bases and 4 bases, there was a span of 17 bases. The CDR3 contains 15 residues.

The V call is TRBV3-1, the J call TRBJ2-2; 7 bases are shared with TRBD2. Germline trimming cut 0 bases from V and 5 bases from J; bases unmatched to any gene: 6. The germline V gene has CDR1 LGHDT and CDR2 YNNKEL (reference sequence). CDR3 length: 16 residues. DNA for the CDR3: TGTGCCAGCAGCCAAGATCGGGGGAGGGAAACCGGGGAGCTGTTTTTT. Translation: CASSQDRGRETGELFF.

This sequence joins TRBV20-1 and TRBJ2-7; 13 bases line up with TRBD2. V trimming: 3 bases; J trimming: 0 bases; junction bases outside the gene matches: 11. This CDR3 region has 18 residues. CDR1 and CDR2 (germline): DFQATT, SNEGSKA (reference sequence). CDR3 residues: CSARGGLAGSLFSYEQYF. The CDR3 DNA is TGCAGTGCTAGGGGGGGACTAGCGGGAAGCCTTTTCTCCTACGAGCAGTACTTC.

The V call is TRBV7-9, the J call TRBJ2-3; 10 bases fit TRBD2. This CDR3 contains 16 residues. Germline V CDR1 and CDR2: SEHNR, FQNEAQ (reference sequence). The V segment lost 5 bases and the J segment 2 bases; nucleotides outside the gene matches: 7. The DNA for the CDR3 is TGTGCCAGCAGCCTCCGGACTAGCGGAGTCACAGATACGCAGTATTTT. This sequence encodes CASSLRTSGVTDTQYF.

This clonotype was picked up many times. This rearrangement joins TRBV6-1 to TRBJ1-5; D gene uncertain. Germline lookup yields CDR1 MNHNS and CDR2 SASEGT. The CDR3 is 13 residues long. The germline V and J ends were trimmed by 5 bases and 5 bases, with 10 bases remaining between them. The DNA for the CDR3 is TGTGCCAGCAGTTTTGTGTGGGATCAGCCCCAGCATTTT. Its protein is CASSFVWDQPQHF.

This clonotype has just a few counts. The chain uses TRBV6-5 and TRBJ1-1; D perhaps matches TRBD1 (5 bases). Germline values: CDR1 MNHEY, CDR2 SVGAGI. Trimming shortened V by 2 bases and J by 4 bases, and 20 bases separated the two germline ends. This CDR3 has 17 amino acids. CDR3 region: CASSYGGNLGVGTEAFF. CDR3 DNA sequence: TGTGCCAGCAGTTACGGGGGGAATTTGGGGGTGGGCACTGAAGCTTTCTTT.

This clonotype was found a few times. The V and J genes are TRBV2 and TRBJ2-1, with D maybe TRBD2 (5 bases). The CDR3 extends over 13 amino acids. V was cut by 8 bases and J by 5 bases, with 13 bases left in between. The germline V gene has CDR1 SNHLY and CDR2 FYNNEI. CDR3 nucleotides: TGTGCCAGCGGGTTAGCGCGGGACAATGAGCAGTTCTTC. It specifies CASGLARDNEQFF.

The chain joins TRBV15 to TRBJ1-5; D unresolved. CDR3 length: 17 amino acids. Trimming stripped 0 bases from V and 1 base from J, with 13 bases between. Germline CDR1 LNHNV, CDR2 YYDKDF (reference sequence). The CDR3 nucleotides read TGTGCCACCAGCAGAGATGTTGGCAGACCGAGCAATCAGCCCCAGCATTTT. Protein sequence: CATSRDVGRPSNQPQHF.

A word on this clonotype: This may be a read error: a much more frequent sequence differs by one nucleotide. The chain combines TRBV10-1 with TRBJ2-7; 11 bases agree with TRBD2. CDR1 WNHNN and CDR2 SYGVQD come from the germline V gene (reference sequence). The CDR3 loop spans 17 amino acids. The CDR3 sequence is CTSSEGKLAGAPPEQYF. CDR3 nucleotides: TGCACCAGCAGTGAAGGAAAACTAGCGGGAGCTCCGCCCGAGCAGTACTTC.

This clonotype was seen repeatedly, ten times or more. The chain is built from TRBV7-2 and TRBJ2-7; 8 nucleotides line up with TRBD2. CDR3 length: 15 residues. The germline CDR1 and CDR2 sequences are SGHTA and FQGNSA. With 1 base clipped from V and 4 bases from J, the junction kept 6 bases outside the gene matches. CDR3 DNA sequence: TGTGCCAGCAGCTTAGGAACGGGAGGGACGTACGAGCAGTACTTC. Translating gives CASSLGTGGTYEQYF.

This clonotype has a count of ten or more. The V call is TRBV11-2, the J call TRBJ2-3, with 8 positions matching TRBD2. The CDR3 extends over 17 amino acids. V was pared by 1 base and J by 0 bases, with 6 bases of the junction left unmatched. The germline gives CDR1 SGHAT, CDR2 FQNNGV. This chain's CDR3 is CASSLGRPSGSTDTQYF. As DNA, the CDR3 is TGTGCCAGCAGCTTAGGGCGGCCTAGCGGGAGCACAGATACGCAGTATTTT.

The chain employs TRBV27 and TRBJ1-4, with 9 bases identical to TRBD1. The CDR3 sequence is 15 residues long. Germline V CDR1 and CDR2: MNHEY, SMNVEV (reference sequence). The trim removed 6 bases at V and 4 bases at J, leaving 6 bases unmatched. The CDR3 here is CASRHDRGGNEKLFF. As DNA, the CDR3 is TGTGCCAGCAGGCACGACAGGGGGGGTAATGAAAAACTGTTTTTT.

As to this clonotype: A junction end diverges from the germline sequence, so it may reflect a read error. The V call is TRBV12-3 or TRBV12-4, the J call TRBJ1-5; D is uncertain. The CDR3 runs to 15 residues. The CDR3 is CASSQMAGSNQPRHF. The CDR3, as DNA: TGTGCCAGCAGTCAGATGGCAGGTAGCAATCAGCCCCGGCATTTT.

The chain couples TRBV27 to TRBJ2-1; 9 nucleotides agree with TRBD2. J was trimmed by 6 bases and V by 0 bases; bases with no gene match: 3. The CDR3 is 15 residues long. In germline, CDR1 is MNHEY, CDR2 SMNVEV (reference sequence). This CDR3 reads CASSLSSGSLNEQFF. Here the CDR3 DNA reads TGTGCCAGCAGTTTATCTAGCGGGAGTCTCAATGAGCAGTTCTTC.

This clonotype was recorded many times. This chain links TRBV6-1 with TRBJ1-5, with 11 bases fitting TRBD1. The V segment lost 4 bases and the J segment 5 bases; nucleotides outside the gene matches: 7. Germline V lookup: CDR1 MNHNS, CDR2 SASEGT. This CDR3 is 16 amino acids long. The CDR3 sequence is CASSGGDRGVYQPQHF. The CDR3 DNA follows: TGTGCCAGCAGTGGGGGGGACAGGGGGGTCTATCAGCCCCAGCATTTT.

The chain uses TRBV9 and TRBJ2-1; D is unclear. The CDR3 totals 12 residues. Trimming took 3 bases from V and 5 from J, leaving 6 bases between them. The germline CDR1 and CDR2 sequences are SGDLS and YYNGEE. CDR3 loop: CASSGVDNEQFF. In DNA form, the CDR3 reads TGTGCCAGCAGCGGCGTAGACAATGAGCAGTTCTTC.

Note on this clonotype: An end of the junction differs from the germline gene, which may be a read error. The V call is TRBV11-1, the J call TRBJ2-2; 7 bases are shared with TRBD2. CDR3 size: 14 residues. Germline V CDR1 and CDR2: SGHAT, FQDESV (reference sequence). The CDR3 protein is CASRDRGGTGELFF. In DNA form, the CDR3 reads TGCGCCAGCAGGGACCGGGGAGGGACCGGGGAGCTGTTTTTT.

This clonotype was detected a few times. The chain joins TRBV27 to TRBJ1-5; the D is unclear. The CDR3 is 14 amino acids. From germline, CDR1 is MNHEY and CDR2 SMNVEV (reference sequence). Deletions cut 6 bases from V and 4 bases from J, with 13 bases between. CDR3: CASSLRRWNQPQHF. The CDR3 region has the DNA TGTGCCAGCAGCCTAAGACGGTGGAATCAGCCCCAGCATTTT.

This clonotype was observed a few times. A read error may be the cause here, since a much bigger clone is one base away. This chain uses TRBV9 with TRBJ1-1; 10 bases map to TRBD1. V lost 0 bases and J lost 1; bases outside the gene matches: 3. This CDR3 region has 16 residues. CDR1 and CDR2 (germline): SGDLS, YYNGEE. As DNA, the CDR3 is TGTGCCAGCAGCGTAGGGGACAGGGGAAGGAACACTGAAGCTTTCTTT. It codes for CASSVGDRGRNTEAFF.

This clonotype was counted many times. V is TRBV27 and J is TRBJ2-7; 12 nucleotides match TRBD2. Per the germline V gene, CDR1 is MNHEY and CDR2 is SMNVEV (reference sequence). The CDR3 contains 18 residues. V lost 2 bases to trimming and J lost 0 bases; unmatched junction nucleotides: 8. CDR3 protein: CASSLIEELAGGSYEQYF. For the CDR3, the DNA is TGTGCCAGCAGTTTAATAGAGGAACTAGCGGGAGGCTCCTACGAGCAGTACTTC.

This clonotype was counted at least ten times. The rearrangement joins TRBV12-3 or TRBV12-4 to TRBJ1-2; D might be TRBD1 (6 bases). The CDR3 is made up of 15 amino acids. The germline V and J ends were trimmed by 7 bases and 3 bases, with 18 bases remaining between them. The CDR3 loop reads CASTHSTGTDYGYTF. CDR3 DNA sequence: TGTGCCAGCACCCACTCAACAGGGACTGACTATGGCTACACCTTC.

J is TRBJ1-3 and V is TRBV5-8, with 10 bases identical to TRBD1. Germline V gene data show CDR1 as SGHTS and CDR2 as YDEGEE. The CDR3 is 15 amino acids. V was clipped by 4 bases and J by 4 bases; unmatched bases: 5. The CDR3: CASSIDRGRGNTIYF. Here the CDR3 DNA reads TGTGCCAGCAGCATTGACAGGGGGCGAGGAAACACCATATATTTT.

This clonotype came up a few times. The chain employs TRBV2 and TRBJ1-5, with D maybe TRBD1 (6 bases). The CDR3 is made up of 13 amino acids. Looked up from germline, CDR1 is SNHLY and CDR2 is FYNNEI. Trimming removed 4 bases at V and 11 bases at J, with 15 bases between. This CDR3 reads CASSGQVSLTQHF. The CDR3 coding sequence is TGTGCCAGCAGTGGACAGGTCTCGTTGACCCAGCATTTT.

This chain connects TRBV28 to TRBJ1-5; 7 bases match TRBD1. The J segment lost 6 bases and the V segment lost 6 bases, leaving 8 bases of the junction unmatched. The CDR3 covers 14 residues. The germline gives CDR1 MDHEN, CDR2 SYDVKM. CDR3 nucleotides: TGTGCCAGCAGGACTCAGGGGGAGGGTCAGCCCCAGCATTTT. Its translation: CASRTQGEGQPQHF.